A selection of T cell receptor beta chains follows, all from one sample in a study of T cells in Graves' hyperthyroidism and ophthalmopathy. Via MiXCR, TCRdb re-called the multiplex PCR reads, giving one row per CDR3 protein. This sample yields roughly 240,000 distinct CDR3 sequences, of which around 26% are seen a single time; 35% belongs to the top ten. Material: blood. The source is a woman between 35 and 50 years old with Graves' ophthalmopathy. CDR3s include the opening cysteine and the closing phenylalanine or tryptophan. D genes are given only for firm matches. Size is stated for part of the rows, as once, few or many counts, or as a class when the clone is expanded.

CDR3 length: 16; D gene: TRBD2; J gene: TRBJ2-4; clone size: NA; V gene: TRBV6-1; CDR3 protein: CASRTLPPTSGRIQYF; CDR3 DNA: TGTGCCAGCAGAACCCTTCCCCCGACTAGCGGGAGGATTCAGTACTTC
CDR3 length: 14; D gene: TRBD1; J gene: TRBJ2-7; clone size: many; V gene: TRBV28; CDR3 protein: CASSYRDRGYEQYF; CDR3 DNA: TGTGCCAGCAGTTACCGGGACAGGGGCTACGAGCAGTACTTC
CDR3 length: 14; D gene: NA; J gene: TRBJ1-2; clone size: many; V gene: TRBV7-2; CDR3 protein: CASSLGGGAGGYTF; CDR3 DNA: TGTGCCAGCAGCTTAGGCGGTGGGGCGGGTGGCTACACCTTC
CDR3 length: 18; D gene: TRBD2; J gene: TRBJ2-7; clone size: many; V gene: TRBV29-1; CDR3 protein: CSVEGLRPGLAGGYEQYF; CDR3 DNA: TGCAGCGTTGAAGGCCTCAGGCCGGGACTAGCGGGTGGATACGAGCAGTACTTC
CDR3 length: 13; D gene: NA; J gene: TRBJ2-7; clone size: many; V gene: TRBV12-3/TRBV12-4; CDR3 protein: CASRAGGLHEQYF; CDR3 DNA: TGTGCCAGCAGGGCAGGAGGCCTCCACGAGCAGTACTTC
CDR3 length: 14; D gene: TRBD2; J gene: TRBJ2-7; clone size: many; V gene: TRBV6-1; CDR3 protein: CASNGGGFRSEQYF; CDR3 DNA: TGTGCCAGCAATGGGGGAGGGTTTAGAAGCGAGCAGTACTTC
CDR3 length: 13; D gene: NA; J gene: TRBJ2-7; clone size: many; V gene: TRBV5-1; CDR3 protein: CASKGAGYYEQYF; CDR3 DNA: TGCGCCAGCAAAGGAGCAGGGTACTACGAGCAGTACTTC
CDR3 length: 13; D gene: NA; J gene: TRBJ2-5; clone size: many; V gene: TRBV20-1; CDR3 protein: CSGEQGVEETQYF; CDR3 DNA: TGCAGTGGAGAGCAAGGGGTAGAGGAGACCCAGTACTTC
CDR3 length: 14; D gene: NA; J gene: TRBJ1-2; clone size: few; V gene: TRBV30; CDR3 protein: CAWSSRPPGYGYTF; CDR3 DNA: TGTGCCTGGAGTTCCCGGCCCCCCGGGTATGGCTACACCTTC
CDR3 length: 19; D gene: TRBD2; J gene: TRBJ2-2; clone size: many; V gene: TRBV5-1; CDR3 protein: CASSLDMREGYANTGELFF; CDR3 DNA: TGCGCCAGCAGCTTGGATATGCGGGAGGGGTACGCGAACACCGGGGAGCTGTTTTTT
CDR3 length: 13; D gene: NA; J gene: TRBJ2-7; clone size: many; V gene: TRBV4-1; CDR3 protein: CASSRGLSYEQYF; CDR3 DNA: TGCGCCAGCAGCCGAGGGCTCTCCTACGAGCAGTACTTC
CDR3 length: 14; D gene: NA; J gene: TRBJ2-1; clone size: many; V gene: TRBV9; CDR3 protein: CASSLDPFENEQFF; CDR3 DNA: TGTGCCAGCAGCCTAGATCCTTTTGAGAATGAGCAGTTCTTC
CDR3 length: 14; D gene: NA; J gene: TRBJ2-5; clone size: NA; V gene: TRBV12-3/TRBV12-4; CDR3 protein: CASSLPGAEETQYF; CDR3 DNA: TGTGCCAGCAGTTTACCGGGGGCAGAAGAGACCCAGTACTTC
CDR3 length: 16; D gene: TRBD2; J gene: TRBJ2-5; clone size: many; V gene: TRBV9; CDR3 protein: CASSVVGGSGEETQYF; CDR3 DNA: TGTGCCAGCAGCGTAGTCGGCGGGAGTGGGGAGGAGACCCAGTACTTC
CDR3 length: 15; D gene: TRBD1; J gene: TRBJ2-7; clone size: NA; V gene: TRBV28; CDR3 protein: CASSPLGTGAYEQYF; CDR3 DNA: TGTGCCAGCAGTCCCCTGGGGACAGGGGCCTACGAGCAGTACTTC
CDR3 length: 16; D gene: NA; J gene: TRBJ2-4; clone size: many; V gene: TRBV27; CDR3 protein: CASSLWARGAKNIQYF; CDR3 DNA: TGTGCCAGCAGTTTATGGGCCCGGGGGGCCAAAAACATTCAGTACTTC
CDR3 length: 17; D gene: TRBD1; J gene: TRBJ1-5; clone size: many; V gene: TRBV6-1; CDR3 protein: CASSGTGLINSNQPQHF; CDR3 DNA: TGTGCCAGCAGTGGGACAGGCCTGATCAATAGCAATCAGCCCCAGCATTTT
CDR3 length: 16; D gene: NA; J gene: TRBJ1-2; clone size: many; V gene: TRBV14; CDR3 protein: CASSQVGTTGIYGYTF; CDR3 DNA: TGTGCCAGCAGCCAAGTCGGGACAACGGGAATTTATGGCTACACCTTC
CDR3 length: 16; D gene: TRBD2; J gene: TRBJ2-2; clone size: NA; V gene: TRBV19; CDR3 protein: CASSGTSGSWNGELFF; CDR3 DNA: TGTGCCAGTAGTGGGACTAGCGGGAGTTGGAACGGGGAGCTGTTTTTT
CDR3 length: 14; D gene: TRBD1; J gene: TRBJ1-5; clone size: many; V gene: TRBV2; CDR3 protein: CASSDRTGRQPQHF; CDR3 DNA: TGTGCCAGCAGTGACCGGACAGGGAGGCAGCCCCAGCATTTT
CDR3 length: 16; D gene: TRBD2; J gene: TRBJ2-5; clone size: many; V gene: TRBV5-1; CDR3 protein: CASSGGTSGSLKTQYF; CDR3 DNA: TGCGCCAGCAGCGGAGGGACTAGCGGGAGTTTGAAGACCCAGTACTTC
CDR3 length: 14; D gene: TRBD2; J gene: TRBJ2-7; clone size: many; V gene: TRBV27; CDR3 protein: CASGGLAGVYEQYF; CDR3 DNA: TGTGCCAGCGGGGGGCTAGCGGGAGTTTACGAGCAGTACTTC
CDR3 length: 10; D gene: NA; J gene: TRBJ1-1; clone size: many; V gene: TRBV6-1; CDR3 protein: CASGRTEAFF; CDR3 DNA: TGTGCCAGCGGAAGGACTGAAGCTTTCTTT
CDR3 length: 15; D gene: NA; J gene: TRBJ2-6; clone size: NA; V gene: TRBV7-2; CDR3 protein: CASSYGGGRANVLTF; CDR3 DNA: TGTGCCAGCAGCTACGGGGGAGGTAGGGCCAACGTCCTGACTTTC
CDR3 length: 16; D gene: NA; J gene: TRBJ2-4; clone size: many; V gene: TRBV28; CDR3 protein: CASSLLTPPPYDIQYF; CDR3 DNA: TGTGCCAGCAGTCTACTAACCCCCCCCCCGTACGATATTCAGTACTTC
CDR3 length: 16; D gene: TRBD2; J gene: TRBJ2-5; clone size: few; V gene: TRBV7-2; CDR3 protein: CASSQQGLAGPGTQYF; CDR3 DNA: TGTGCCAGCAGCCAGCAGGGACTAGCGGGGCCGGGGACCCAGTACTTC